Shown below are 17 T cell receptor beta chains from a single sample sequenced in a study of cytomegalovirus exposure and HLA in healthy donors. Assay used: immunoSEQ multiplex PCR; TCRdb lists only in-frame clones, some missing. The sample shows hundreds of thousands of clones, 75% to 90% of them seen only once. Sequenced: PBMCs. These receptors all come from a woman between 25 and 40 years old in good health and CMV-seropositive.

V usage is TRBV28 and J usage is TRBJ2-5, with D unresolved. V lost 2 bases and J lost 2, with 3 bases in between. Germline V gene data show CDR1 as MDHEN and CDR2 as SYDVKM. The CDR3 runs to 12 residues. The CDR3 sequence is CASSLQQETQYF. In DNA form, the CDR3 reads TGTGCCAGCAGTTTACAGCAAGAGACCCAGTACTTC.

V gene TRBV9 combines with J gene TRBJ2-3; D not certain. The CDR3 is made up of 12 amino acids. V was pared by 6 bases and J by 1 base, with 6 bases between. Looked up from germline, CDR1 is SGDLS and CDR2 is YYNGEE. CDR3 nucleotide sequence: TGTGCCAGCACCCCTGGCACAGATACGCAGTATTTT. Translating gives CASTPGTDTQYF.

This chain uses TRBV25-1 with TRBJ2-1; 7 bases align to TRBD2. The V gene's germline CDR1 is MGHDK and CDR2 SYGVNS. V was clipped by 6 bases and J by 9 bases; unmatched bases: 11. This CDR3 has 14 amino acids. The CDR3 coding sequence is TGTGCCAGCAGAAATCTCGGACTAGTCGGTGAGCAGTTCTTC. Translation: CASRNLGLVGEQFF.

The CDR3 sequence: CASSLNQGAYTGELFF. The DNA of the CDR3 is TGTGCCAGCAGTTTAAATCAGGGGGCATACACCGGGGAGCTGTTTTTT. The V call is TRBV27, the J call TRBJ2-2; 8 bases line up with TRBD1. The CDR3 length is 16 residues. J lost 3 bases, V lost 2 bases, and 5 bases had no gene match. Germline values: CDR1 MNHEY, CDR2 SMNVEV (reference sequence).

The CDR3, as DNA: TGTGCCAGCAGTACCCTTGGAGGGTCCCAGTACTTC. This sequence encodes CASSTLGGSQYF. The chain has TRBV6-6 and TRBJ2-4; maybe TRBD2 (6 bases). V dropped 5 bases and J dropped 13 bases, with 15 bases sitting between them. The CDR3 is 12 residues long. Germline CDR1 is MNHNY and CDR2 is SVGAGI (reference sequence).

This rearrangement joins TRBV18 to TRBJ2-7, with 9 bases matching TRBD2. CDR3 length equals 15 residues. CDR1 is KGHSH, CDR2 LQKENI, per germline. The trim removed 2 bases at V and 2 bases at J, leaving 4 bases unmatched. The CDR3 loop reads CASSPSAGGTYEQYF. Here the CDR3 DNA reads TGTGCCAGCTCACCATCGGCGGGAGGGACCTACGAGCAGTACTTC.

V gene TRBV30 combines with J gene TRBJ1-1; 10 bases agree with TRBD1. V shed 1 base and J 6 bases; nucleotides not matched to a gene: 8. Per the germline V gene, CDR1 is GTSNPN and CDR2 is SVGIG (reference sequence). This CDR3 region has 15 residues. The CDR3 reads CAWSDFGQGDPEAFF. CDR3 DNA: TGTGCCTGGAGTGATTTTGGACAGGGGGACCCTGAAGCTTTCTTT.

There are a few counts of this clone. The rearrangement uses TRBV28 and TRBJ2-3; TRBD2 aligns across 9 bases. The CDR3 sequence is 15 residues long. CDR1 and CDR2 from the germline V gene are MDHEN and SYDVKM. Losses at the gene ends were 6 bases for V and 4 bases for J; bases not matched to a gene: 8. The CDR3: CASRFLAGSADTQYF. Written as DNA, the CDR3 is TGTGCCAGCAGATTCCTAGCGGGATCGGCAGATACGCAGTATTTT.

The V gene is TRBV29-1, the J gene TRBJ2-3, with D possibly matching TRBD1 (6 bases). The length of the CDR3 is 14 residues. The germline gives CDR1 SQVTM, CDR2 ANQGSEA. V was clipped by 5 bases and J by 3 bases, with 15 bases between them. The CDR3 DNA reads TGCAGCGTTAAATTACAGGGAAGGACAGATACGCAGTATTTT. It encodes CSVKLQGRTDTQYF.

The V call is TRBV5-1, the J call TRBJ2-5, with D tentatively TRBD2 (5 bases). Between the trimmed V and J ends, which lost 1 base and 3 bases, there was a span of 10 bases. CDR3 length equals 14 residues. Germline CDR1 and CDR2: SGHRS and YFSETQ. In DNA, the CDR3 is TGCGCCAGCAGCTTGAGTTGGGGAGAAGAGACCCAGTACTTC. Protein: CASSLSWGEETQYF.

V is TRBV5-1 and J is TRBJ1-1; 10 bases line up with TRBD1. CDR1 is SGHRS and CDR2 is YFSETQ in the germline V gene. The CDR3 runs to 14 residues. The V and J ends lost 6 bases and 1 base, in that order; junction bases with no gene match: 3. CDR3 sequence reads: CASNDRGPNTEAFF. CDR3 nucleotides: TGCGCCAGCAACGACAGGGGGCCGAACACTGAAGCTTTCTTT.

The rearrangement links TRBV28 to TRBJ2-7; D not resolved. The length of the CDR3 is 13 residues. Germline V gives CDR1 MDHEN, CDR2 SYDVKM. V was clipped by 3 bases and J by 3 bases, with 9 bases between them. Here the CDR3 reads CASSFAGIYEQYF. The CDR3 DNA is TGTGCCAGCAGTTTCGCAGGAATCTACGAGCAGTACTTC.

CDR3 region: CAWSVSWNTEAFF. Here the CDR3 DNA reads TGTGCCTGGAGTGTATCATGGAACACTGAAGCTTTCTTT. This chain connects TRBV30 to TRBJ1-1; D is unresolved. The V end lost 0 bases, the J end lost 1 base, and 6 bases lay between the germline ends. This CDR3 has 13 amino acids. Germline loops: CDR1 GTSNPN, CDR2 SVGIG (reference sequence).

CDR3: CASSVGLAGPYNEQFF. CDR3 nucleotides: TGTGCCAGCAGCGTAGGACTAGCGGGACCCTACAATGAGCAGTTCTTC. This rearrangement joins TRBV9 to TRBJ2-1, with 11 bases that match TRBD2. The junction had 1 base not matched to a gene; V was cut back by 0 bases and J by 2 bases. The germline V gene encodes CDR1 SGDLS and CDR2 YYNGEE. This CDR3 comprises 16 residues.

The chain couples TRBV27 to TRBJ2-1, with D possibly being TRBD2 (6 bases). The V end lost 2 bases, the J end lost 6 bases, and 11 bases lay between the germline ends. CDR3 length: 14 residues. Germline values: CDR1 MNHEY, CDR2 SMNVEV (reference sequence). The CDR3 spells CASSLPGTPNEQFF. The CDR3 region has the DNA TGTGCCAGCAGTTTACCCGGGACTCCCAATGAGCAGTTCTTC.

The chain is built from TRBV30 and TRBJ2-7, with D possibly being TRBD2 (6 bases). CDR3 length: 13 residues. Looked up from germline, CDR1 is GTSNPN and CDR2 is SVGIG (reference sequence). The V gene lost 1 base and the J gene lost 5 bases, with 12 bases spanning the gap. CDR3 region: CAWSGGTYNEQYF. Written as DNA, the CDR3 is TGTGCCTGGAGTGGGGGGACTTACAACGAGCAGTACTTC. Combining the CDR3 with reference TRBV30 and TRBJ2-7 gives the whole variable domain SQTIHQWPATLVQPVGSPLSLECTVEGTSNPNLYWYRQAAGRGLQLLFYSVGIGQISSEVPQNLSASRPQDRQFILSSKKLLLSDSGFYLCAWSGGTYNEQYFGPGTRLTVT.

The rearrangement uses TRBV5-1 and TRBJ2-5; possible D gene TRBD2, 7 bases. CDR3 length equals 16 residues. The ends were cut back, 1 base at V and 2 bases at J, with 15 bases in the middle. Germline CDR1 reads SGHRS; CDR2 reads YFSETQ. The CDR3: CASSLWGRERQETQYF. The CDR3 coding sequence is TGCGCCAGCAGCTTGTGGGGGCGGGAGCGGCAAGAGACCCAGTACTTC.